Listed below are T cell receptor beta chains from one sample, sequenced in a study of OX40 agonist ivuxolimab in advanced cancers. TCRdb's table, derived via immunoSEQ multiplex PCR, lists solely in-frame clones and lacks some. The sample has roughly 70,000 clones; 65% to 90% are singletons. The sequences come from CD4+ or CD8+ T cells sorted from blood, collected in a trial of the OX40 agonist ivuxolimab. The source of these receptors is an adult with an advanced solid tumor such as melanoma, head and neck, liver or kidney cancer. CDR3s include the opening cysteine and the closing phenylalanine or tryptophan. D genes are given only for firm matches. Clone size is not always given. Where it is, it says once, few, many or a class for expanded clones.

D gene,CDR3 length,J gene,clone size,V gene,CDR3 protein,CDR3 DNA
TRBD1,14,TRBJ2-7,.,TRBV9,CASSLGTANYEQYF,TGTGCCAGCTCCCTAGGGACAGCGAACTACGAGCAGTACTTC
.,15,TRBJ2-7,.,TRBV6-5,CASSYRDVSSYEQYF,TGTGCCAGCAGTTACCGGGACGTGAGCTCCTACGAGCAGTACTTC
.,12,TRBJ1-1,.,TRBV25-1,CASSEGQGAAFF,TGTGCCAGCAGTGAAGGGCAGGGAGCAGCTTTCTTT
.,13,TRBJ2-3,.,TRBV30,CAWSVLPQDTQYF,TGTGCCTGGAGTGTACTACCACAAGATACGCAGTATTTT
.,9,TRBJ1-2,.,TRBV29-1,CSVDVGYTF,TGCAGCGTTGACGTTGGCTACACCTTC
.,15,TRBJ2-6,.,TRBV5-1,CASSLGVGGANVLTF,TGCGCCAGCAGCCTGGGGGTTGGTGGGGCCAACGTCCTGACTTTC
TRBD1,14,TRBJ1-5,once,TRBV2,CASSGTGGSQPQHF,TGTGCCAGCAGCGGGACAGGGGGGAGTCAGCCCCAGCATTTT
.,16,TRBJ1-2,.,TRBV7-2,CASSPTGTSPNYGYTF,TGTGCCAGCAGCCCCACCGGGACATCTCCTAACTATGGCTACACCTTC
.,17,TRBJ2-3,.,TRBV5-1,CASSAEGSGGWRDTQYF,TGCGCCAGCAGCGCGGAGGGTAGCGGCGGGTGGAGAGATACGCAGTATTTT
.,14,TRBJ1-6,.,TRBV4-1,CASGNRQGNSPLHF,TGCGCCAGCGGGAATCGGCAGGGGAATTCACCCCTCCACTTT
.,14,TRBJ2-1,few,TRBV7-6,CASSLGTANNEQFF,TGTGCCAGCAGCTTAGGGACAGCCAACAATGAGCAGTTCTTC
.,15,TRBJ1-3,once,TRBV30,CAWSVGGPPGNTIYF,TGTGCCTGGAGTGTAGGGGGTCCTCCCGGAAACACCATATATTTT
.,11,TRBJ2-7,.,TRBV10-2,CASGMEVEQYF,TGCGCCAGCGGAATGGAGGTCGAGCAGTACTTC
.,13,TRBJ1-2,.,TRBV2,CASSGGVPYGYTF,TGTGCCAGCAGTGGGGGGGTCCCATATGGCTACACCTTC
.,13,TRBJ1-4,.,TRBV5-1,CASTPMGGEKLFF,TGCGCCAGCACCCCCATGGGGGGCGAAAAACTGTTTTTT
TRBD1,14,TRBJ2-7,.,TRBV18,CASSPDRGPNEQYF,TGTGCCAGCTCGCCGGACAGGGGGCCGAACGAGCAGTACTTC
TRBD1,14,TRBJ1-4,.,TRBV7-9,CASSSGTGSEKLFF,TGTGCCAGCAGTTCCGGGACAGGGAGCGAAAAACTGTTTTTT
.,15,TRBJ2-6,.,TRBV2,CASSEGTTGANVLTF,TGTGCCAGCAGCGAAGGGACAACTGGGGCCAACGTCCTGACTTTC
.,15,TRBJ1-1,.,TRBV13,CASSRPPRGNTEAFF,TGTGCCAGCAGTCGCCCGCCCAGGGGGAACACTGAAGCTTTCTTT